This TCR beta chain was identified during a study of blood T cell repertoires in COVID-19. Turning to the study itself: The study drew acute and convalescent COVID-19 samples from the United States, Italy and Spain.

Per germline, CDR1 KGHSH and CDR2 LQKENI. There are 19 residues in the CDR3. Trimming stripped 3 bases from V and 1 base from J, with 22 bases between. Libraries were prepared by immunoSEQ multiplex PCR; TCRdb keeps only in-frame clonotypes and omits some of them. The data contain tens of thousands of clones, less than 90% of them singletons. This chain connects TRBV18 to TRBJ1-3, with D possibly TRBD1 on 6 matching bases. Material for sequencing was peripheral blood. The sequence was collected from a woman older than 75 with acute or convalescent COVID-19. CDR3 loop: CASSPTLIRDTVSGNTIYF. The CDR3 nucleotides read TGTGCCAGCTCACCCACCTTGATCCGGGACACAGTATCTGGAAACACCATATATTTT.